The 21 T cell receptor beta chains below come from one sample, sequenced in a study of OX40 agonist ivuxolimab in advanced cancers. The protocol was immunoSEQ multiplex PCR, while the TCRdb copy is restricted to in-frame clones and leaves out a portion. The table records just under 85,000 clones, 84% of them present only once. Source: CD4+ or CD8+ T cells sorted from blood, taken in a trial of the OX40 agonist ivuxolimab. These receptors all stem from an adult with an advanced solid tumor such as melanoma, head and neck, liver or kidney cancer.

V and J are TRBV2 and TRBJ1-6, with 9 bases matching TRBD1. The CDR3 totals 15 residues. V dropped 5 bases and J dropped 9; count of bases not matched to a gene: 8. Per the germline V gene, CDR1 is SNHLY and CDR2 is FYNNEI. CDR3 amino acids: CASSSGTGQGSPLHF. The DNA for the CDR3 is TGTGCCAGCAGTAGTGGGACAGGGCAGGGTTCACCCCTCCACTTT.

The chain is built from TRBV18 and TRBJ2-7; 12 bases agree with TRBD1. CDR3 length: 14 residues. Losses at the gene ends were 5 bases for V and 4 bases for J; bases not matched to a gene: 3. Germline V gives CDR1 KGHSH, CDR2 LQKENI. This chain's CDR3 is CASSSGQGAYEQYF. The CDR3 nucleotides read TGTGCCAGCTCATCGGGACAGGGGGCTTACGAGCAGTACTTC.

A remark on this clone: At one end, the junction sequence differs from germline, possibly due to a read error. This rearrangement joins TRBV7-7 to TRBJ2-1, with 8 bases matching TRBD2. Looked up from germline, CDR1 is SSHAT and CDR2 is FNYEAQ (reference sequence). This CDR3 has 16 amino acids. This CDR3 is CASSLGLAGGLNEQFF. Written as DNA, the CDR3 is TGTGCTAGCAGCTTAGGACTTGCGGGGGGTCTTAATGAGCAGTTCTTC.

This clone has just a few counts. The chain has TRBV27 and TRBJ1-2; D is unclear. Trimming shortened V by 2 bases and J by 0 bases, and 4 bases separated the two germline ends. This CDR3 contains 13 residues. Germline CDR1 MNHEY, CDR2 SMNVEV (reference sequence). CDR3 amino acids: CASSLGTNYGYTF. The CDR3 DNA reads TGTGCCAGCAGTTTAGGAACTAACTATGGCTACACCTTC.

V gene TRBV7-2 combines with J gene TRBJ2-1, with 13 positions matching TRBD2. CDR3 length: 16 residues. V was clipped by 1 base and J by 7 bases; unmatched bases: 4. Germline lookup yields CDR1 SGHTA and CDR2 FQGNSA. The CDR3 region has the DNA TGTGCCAGCAGCTTAGGAACTAGCGGGAGGGTTAATGAGCAGTTCTTC. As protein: CASSLGTSGRVNEQFF.

CDR3 bases: TGCGCCAGCAGTCGTGCCCCCATCGGAGCGGGGTCAGGGGATACGCAGTATTTT. Its translation: CASSRAPIGAGSGDTQYF. The chain carries TRBV5-1 and TRBJ2-3, with 7 positions matching TRBD2. CDR1 and CDR2 (germline): SGHRS, YFSETQ. V was pared by 5 bases and J by 6 bases, with 21 bases of the junction left unmatched. This CDR3 has 18 residues. The full variable domain, completed using reference TRBV5-1 and TRBJ2-3, is KAGVTQTPRYLIKTRGQQVTLSCSPISGHRSVSWYQQTPGQGLQFLFEYFSETQRNKGNFPGRFSGRQFSNSRSEMNVSTLELGDSALYLCASSRAPIGAGSGDTQYFGPGTRLTVL.

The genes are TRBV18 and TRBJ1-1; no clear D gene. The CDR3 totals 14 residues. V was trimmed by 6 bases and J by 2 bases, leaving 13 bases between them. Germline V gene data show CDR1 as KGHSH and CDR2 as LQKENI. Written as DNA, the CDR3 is TGTGCCAGCTCTATTCAGAAATTTAACACTGAAGCTTTCTTT. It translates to CASSIQKFNTEAFF.

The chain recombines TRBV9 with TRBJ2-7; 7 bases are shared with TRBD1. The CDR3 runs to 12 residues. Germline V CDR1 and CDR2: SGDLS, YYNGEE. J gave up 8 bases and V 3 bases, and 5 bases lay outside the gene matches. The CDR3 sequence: CASSDRTGQQYF. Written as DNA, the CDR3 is TGTGCCAGCAGCGACCGGACAGGCCAGCAGTACTTC. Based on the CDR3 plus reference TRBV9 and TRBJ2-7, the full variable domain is DSGVTQTPKHLITATGQRVTLRCSPRSGDLSVYWYQQSLDQGLQFLIQYYNGEERAKGNILERFSAQQFPDLHSELNLSSLELGDSALYFCASSDRTGQQYFGPGTRLTVT.

CDR3 DNA sequence: TGTGCCAGCAGCACCGAGACGGGGAAGGAGGATGGCTACACCTTC. This codes for CASSTETGKEDGYTF. The rearrangement links TRBV5-4 to TRBJ1-2; the D is unclear. Looked up from germline, CDR1 is SGHNT and CDR2 is YYREEE (reference sequence). CDR3 size: 15 residues. Trimming cost V 4 bases and J 6 bases, with 19 bases left between them.

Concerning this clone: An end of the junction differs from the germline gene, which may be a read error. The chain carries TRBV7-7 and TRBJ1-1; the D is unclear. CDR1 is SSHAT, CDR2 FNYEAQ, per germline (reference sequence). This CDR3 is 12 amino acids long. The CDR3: CASSLRGFEAFF. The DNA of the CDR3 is TGTGCTAGCAGCTTAAGAGGGTTCGAAGCTTTCTTT.

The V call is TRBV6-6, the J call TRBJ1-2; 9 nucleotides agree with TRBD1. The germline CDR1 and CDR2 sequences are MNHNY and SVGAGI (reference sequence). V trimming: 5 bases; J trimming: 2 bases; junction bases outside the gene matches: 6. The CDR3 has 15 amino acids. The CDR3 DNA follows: TGTGCCAGCAGTAGACGCGGACAGGGGAACTATGGCTACACCTTC. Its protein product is CASSRRGQGNYGYTF.

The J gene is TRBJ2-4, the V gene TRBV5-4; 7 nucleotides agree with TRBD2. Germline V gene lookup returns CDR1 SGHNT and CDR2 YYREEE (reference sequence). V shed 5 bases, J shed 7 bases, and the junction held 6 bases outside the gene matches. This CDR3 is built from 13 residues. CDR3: CASRPRGGNIQYF. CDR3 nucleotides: TGTGCCAGCAGACCACGGGGAGGGAACATTCAGTACTTC.

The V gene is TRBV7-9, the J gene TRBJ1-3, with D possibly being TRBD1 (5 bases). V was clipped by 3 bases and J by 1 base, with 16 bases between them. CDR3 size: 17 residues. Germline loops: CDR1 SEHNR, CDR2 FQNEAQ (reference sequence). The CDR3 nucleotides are TGTGCCAGCAGCTTTTCGGCAGGGTTTAGATCTGGAAACACCATATATTTT. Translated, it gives CASSFSAGFRSGNTIYF.

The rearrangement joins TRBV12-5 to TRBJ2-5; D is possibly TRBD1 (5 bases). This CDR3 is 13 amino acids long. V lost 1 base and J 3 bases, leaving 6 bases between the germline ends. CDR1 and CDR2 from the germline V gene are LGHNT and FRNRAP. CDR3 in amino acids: CASGLGQKETQYF. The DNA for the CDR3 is TGTGCTAGTGGTTTGGGACAGAAAGAGACCCAGTACTTC.

Written as DNA, the CDR3 is TGTGCCAGCAGCCGGGACGTGATGAACACTGAAGCTTTCTTT. Translation: CASSRDVMNTEAFF. The chain carries TRBV7-2 and TRBJ1-1, with D maybe TRBD1 (5 bases). Germline CDR1 reads SGHTA; CDR2 reads FQGNSA. The CDR3 length is 14 residues. The V end was cut by 5 bases, the J end by 0 bases, with 10 bases between.

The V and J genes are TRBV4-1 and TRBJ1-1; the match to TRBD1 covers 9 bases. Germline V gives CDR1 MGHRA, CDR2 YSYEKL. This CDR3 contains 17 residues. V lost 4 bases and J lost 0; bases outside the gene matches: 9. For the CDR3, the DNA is TGCGCCAGCAGCCCGGGACAGGGAGGACTCTTGAACACTGAAGCTTTCTTT. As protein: CASSPGQGGLLNTEAFF.

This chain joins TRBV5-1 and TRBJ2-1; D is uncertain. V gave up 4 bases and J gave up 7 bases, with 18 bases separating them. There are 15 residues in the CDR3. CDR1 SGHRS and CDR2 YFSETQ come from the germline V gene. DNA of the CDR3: TGCGCCAGCAGCCCACTCAGGCCTTCTTTGAATGAGCAGTTCTTC. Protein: CASSPLRPSLNEQFF.

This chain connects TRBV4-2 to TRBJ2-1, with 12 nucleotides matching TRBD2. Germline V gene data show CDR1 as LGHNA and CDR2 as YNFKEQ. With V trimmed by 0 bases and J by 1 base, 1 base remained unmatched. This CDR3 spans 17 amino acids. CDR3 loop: CASSQEGTSGSYNEQFF. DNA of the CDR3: TGTGCCAGCAGCCAAGAGGGGACTAGCGGGTCCTACAATGAGCAGTTCTTC.

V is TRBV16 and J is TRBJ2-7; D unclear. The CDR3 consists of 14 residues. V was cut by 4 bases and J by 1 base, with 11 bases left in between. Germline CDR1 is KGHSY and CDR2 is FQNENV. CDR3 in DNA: TGTGCCAGCAGCCTGAGCCCCTTTTCCTACGAGCAGTACTTC. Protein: CASSLSPFSYEQYF.

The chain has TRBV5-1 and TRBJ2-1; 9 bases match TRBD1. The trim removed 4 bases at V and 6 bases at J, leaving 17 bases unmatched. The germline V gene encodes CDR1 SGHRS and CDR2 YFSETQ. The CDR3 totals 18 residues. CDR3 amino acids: CASSRTGDNEVGSNEQFF. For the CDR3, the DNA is TGCGCCAGCAGCAGGACAGGGGACAACGAGGTCGGTAGCAATGAGCAGTTCTTC.

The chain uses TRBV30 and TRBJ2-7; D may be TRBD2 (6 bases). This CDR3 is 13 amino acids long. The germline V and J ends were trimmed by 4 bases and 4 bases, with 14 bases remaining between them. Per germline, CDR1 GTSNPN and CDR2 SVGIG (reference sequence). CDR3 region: CAWNPRLGYEQYF. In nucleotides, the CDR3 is TGTGCCTGGAACCCCCGACTAGGGTACGAGCAGTACTTC. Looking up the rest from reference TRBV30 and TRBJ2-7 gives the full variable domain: SQTIHQWPATLVQPVGSPLSLECTVEGTSNPNLYWYRQAAGRGLQLLFYSVGIGQISSEVPQNLSASRPQDRQFILSSKKLLLSDSGFYLCAWNPRLGYEQYFGPGTRLTVT.